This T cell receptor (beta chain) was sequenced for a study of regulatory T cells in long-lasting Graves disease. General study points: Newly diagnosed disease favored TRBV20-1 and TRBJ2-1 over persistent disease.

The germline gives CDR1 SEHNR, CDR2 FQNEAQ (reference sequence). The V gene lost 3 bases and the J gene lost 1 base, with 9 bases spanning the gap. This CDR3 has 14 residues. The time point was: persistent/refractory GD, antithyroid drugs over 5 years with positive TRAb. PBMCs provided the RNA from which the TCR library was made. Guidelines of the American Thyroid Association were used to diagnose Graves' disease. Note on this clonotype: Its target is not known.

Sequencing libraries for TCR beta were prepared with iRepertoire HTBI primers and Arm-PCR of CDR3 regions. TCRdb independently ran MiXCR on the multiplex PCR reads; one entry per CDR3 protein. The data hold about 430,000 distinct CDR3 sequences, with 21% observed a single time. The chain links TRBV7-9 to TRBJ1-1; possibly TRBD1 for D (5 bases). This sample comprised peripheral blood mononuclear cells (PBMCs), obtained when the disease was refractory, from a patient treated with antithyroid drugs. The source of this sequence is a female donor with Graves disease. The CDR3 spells CASSLWDGNTEAFF. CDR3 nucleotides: TGTGCCAGCAGCTTGTGGGACGGGAACACTGAAGCTTTCTTT.